This T cell receptor beta chain was obtained from a study of shared clonotypes between healthy human individuals. Details on this clone: Antigen unknown.

Terminally differentiated effector memory CD45RA+ cells were left out of the naive CD8 fraction, which was CD45RO-negative and positively selected for CCR7. The germline V gene encodes CDR1 MNHEY and CDR2 SVGAGI. With 5 bases removed from V and 3 bases from J, the gap between germline ends came to 8 bases. The length of the CDR3 is 14 residues. Sorted-subset replicate PCRs used 200 ng of genomic DNA. This amount corresponded to approximately 30,000 T cell genomes. The authors' processing: ImmunoSEQ only sent back junction sequences with no quality scores, so filtering was done differently. Data came from immunoSEQ multiplex PCR; TCRdb stores just in-frame clones and leaves some out. V and J calls and clone size are those listed in that table; D and trimming were worked out from the DNA. The sample holds roughly 2 million clones, roughly 94% seen once. General study points: On the whole, naive subsets had larger estimated richness than memory subsets had. A handful of donors showed sharing of approximately 5% of naive CD4 clonotypes.

The V call is TRBV6-5, the J call TRBJ2-6; D perhaps matches TRBD1 (6 bases). The TCR sequence derives from a young man in good health. The source material was naive CD8+ T cells sorted from blood. The CDR3 here is CASSQGFGANVLTF. The CDR3 coding sequence is TGTGCCAGCAGTCAGGGGTTTGGGGCCAACGTCCTGACTTTC.